The TCR beta chain described here comes from a study of blood T cell repertoires in COVID-19. Study in general: Acute and convalescent COVID-19 specimens originated in the United States, Italy and Spain. In each case, the material was cDNA or gDNA derived from T cells, B-cell-depleted T cells, or PBMCs.

The V end was cut by 2 bases, the J end by 6 bases, with 12 bases between. The CDR3 has 13 residues. Germline values: CDR1 SGHDT, CDR2 YYEEEE. Profiling relied on immunoSEQ multiplex PCR, and the TCRdb table lists in-frame clones only, not all of them. The table records approximately 300,000 clones, almost 90% of them present only once. The material sequenced was peripheral blood. This TCR was recovered from a woman in her thirties with COVID-19, enrolled during active disease. The V and J genes are TRBV5-6 and TRBJ2-7; D is ambiguous. CDR3 DNA sequence: TGTGCCAGCAGCTTTCCCTCTCGGTCCGAGCAGTACTTC. Translation: CASSFPSRSEQYF.